This paragraph reports one TCR beta chain. Its target is unknown. 13 Jbeta primers and 60 Vbeta primers were used for the PCR. Assay used: immunoSEQ multiplex PCR; TCRdb lists only in-frame clones, some missing. The sample lists 200,000 to 250,000 clones, roughly 80% occurring once. These data come from a study of cytomegalovirus exposure and HLA in healthy donors. Study findings and constraints: The study reported that TCR beta sequences accurately predicted HLA-A and HLA-B alleles in most subjects. CMV serostatus alone was available as immune exposure information.

The CDR3 runs 16 residues. CDR1 and CDR2 from the germline V gene are SGDLS and YYNGEE. Trimming pared 0 bases from V and 2 bases from J, leaving 13 bases between. The chain joins TRBV9 to TRBJ2-3; D is ambiguous. The sequence came from a man aged 25 to 40 in good health and CMV-seronegative. Sequences were obtained from PBMCs. Written as DNA, the CDR3 is TGTGCCAGCAGCGTAGAAAGCTCCCGGGTCACAGATACGCAGTATTTT. This sequence encodes CASSVESSRVTDTQYF.